This T cell receptor beta chain was retrieved from a study of blood T cell repertoires in COVID-19. The overall study: Samples representing acute and convalescent COVID-19 were sourced from the United States, Italy and Spain.

Data came from immunoSEQ multiplex PCR; TCRdb stores just in-frame clones and leaves some out. In the table there are around 250,000 clones, roughly 88% of which are singletons. This clone was detected once. Sequencing was carried out using peripheral blood. This TCR was recovered from a woman in her sixties or seventies with COVID-19, enrolled during active disease.

CDR3 in amino acids: CATSDATGLSGNTIYF. For the CDR3, the DNA is TGTGCCACCAGTGATGCGACAGGCCTCTCTGGAAACACCATATATTTT. The genes are TRBV24-1 and TRBJ1-3; D might be TRBD1 (6 bases). The germline CDR1 and CDR2 sequences are KGHDR and SFDVKD. The germline V and J ends were trimmed by 3 bases and 0 bases, with 11 bases remaining between them. CDR3 length: 16 residues.